This T cell receptor beta chain was sequenced during a study of cytomegalovirus exposure and HLA in healthy donors. The data were produced by immunoSEQ multiplex PCR, yet TCRdb's version contains in-frame clones alone and is incomplete. The table has roughly 59,000 clones, over 90% seen once; the top ten hold 6% to 8.5%. The CDR3 spans 12 residues. V dropped 8 bases and J dropped 6; count of bases not matched to a gene: 0. Germline CDR1 SGHTA, CDR2 FQGTGA. The chain uses TRBV7-3 and TRBJ2-2; 10 bases fit TRBD1. The sequenced sample consisted of PBMCs. This receptor was obtained from a woman aged 18-35 years in good health and CMV-seropositive. CDR3 sequence: CASGTGAGELFF. CDR3 nucleotide sequence: TGTGCCAGCGGGACAGGGGCCGGGGAGCTGTTTTTT.